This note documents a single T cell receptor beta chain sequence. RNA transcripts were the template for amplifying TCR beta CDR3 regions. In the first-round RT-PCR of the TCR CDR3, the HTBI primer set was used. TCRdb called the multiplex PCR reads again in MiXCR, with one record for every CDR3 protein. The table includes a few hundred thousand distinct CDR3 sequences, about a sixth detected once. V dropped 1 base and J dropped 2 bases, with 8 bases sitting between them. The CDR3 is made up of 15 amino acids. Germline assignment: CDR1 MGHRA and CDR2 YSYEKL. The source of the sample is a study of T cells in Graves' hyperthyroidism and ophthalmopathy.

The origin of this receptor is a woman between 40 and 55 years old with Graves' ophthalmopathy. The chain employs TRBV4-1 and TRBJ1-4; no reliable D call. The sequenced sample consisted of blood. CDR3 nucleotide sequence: TGCGCCAGCAGCCAAGTGGCGGGTACTAATGAAAAACTGTTTTTT. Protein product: CASSQVAGTNEKLFF.